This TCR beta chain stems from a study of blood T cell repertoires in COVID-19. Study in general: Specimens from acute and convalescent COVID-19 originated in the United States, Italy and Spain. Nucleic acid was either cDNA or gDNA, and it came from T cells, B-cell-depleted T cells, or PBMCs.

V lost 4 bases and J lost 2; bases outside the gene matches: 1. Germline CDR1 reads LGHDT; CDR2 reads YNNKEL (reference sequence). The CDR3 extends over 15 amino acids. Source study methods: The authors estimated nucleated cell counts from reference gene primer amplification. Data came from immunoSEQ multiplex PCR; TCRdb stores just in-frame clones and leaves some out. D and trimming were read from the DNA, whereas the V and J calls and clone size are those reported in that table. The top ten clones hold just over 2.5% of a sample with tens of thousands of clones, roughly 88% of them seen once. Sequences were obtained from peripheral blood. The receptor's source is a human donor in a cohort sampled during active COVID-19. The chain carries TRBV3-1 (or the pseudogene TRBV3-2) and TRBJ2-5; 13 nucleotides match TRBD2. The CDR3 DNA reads TGTGCCAGCAGCCTACTAGCGGGGGGGCAAGAGACCCAGTACTTC. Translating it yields CASSLLAGGQETQYF.